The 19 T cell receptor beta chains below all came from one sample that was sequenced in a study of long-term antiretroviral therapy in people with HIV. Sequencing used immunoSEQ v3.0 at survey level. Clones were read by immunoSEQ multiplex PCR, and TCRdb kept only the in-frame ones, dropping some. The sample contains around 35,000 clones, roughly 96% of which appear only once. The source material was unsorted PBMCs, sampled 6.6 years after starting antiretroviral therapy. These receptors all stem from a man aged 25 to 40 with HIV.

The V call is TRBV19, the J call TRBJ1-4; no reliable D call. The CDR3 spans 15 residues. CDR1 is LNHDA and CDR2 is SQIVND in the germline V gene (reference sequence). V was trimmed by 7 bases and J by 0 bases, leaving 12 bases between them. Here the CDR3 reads CASISLGTTNEKLFF. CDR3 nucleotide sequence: TGTGCCAGTATATCTCTCGGGACAACTAATGAAAAACTGTTTTTT. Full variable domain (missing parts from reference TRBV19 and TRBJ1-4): DGGITQSPKYLFRKEGQNVTLSCEQNLNHDAMYWYRQDPGQGLRLIYYSQIVNDFQKGDIAEGYSVSREKKESFPLTVTSAQKNPTAFYLCASISLGTTNEKLFFGSGTQLSVL.

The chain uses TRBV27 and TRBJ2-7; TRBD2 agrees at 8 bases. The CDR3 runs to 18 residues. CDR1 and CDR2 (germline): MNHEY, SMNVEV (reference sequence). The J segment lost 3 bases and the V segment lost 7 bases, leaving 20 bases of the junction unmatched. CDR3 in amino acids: CASKPTRGGRGKSYEQYF. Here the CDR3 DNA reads TGTGCCAGCAAGCCGACCCGGGGGGGGAGGGGGAAAAGCTACGAGCAGTACTTC.

The CDR3 reads CASSLDGDYGYTF. The CDR3 nucleotides read TGTGCCAGCAGCTTAGATGGGGACTATGGCTACACCTTC. The chain uses TRBV7-8 and TRBJ1-2; D is unresolved. There are 13 residues in the CDR3. V lost 1 base and J lost 3, with 6 bases in between. CDR1 is SGHVS and CDR2 is FQNEAQ in the germline V gene. The full variable domain, in which reference TRBV7-8 and TRBJ1-2 provide the parts outside the CDR3, is GAGVSQSPRYKVAKRGQDVALRCDPISGHVSLFWYQQALGQGPEFLTYFQNEAQLDKSGLPSDRFFAERPEGSVSTLKIQRTQQEDSAVYLCASSLDGDYGYTFGSGTRLTVV.

The CDR3 nucleotides are TGTGCCAGCAACAGGGAGCCAAACACTGAAGCTTTCTTT. Protein sequence: CASNREPNTEAFF. This chain links TRBV6-5 with TRBJ1-1, with D possibly being TRBD1 (6 bases). The length of the CDR3 is 13 residues. The germline gives CDR1 MNHEY, CDR2 SVGAGI. Trimming shortened V by 7 bases and J by 2 bases, and 11 bases separated the two germline ends.

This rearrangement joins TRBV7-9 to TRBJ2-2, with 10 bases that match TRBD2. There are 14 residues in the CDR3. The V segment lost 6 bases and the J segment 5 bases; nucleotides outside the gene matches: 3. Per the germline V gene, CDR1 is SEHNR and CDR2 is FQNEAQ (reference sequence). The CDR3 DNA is TGTGCCAGCAGACTAGCGGGGCAGACCGGGGAGCTGTTTTTT. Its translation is CASRLAGQTGELFF.

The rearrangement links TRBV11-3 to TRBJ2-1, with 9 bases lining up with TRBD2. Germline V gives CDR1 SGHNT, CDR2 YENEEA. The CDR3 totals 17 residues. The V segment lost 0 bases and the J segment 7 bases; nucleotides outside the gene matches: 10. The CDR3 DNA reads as TGTGCCAGCAGCTTAGATCATGACGGGAGCGGGGGGAATGAGCAGTTCTTC. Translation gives CASSLDHDGSGGNEQFF.

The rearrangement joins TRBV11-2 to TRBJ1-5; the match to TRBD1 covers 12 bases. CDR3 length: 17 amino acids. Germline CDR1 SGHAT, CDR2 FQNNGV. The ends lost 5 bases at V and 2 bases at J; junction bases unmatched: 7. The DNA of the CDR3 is TGTGCCAGCAGCCAGGGACAGGGGGCGCGGGGCAATCAGCCCCAGCATTTT. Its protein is CASSQGQGARGNQPQHF.

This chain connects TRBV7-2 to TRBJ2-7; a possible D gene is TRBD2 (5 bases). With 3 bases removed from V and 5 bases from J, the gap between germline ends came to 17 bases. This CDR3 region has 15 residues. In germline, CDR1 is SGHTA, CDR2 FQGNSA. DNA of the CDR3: TGTGCCAGCAGCTTTCGGGGTCGGGCGGGCGACGAGCAGTACTTC. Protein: CASSFRGRAGDEQYF.

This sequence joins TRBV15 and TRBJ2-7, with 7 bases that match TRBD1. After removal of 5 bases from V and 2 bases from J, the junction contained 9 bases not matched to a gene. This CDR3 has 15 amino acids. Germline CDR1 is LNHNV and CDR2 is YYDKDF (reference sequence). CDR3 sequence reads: CATSADRAATYEQYF. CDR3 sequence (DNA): TGTGCCACCAGCGCAGACAGGGCGGCCACCTACGAGCAGTACTTC.

In nucleotides, the CDR3 is TGTGCCAGCCGCAAAGCGGGCGGGGGGGCCGATACGCAGTATTTT. This codes for CASRKAGGGADTQYF. V usage is TRBV21-1 and J usage is TRBJ2-3; the listed D gene, TRBD2, was not tested against the DNA. TRBV21-1 is a listed pseudogene. The CDR3 consists of 15 residues.

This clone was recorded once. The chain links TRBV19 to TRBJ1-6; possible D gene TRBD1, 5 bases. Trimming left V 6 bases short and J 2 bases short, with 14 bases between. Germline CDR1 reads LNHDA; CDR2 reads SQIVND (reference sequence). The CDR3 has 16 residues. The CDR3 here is CASRDPREAYNSPLHF. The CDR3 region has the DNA TGTGCCAGTAGGGACCCCAGGGAGGCCTATAATTCACCCCTCCACTTT.

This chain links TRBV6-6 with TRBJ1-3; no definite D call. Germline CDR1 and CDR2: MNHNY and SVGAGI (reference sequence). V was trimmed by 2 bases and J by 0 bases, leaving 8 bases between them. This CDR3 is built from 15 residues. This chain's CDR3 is CASSYHSFSGNTIYF. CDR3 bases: TGTGCCAGCAGTTACCACAGCTTCTCTGGAAACACCATATATTTT.

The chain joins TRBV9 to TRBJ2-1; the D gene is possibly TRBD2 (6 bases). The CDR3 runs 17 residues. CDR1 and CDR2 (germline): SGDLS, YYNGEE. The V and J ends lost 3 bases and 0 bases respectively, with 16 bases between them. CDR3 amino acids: CASSATGLSSSYNEQFF. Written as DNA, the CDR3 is TGTGCCAGCAGCGCCACGGGACTTTCGAGCTCCTACAATGAGCAGTTCTTC.

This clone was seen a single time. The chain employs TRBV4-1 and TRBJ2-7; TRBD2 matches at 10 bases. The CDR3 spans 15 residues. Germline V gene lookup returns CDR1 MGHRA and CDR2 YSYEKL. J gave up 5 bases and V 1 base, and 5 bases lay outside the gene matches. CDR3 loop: CASSQVSSGGDEQYF. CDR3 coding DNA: TGCGCCAGCAGCCAAGTTTCGAGCGGGGGGGACGAGCAGTACTTC.

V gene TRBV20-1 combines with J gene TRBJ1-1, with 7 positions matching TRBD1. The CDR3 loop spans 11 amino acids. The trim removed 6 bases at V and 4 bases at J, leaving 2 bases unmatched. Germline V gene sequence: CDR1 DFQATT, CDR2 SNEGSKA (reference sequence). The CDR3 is CSARGGTEAFF. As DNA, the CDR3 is TGCAGTGCCAGGGGGGGCACTGAAGCTTTCTTT.

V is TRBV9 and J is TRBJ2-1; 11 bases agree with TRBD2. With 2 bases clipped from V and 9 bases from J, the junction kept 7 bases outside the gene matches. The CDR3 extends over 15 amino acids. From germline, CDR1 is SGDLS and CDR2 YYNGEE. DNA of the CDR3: TGTGCCAGCAGCGTTTTGACTAGCGGGAATGGTGAGCAGTTCTTC. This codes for CASSVLTSGNGEQFF. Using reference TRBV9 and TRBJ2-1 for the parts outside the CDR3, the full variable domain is DSGVTQTPKHLITATGQRVTLRCSPRSGDLSVYWYQQSLDQGLQFLIQYYNGEERAKGNILERFSAQQFPDLHSELNLSSLELGDSALYFCASSVLTSGNGEQFFGPGTRLTVL.

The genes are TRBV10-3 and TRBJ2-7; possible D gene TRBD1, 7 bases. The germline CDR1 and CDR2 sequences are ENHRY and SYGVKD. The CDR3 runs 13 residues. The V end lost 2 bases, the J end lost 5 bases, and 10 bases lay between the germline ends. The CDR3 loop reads CAISETGEDEQYF. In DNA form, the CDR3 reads TGTGCCATCAGTGAGACAGGGGAGGACGAGCAGTACTTC.

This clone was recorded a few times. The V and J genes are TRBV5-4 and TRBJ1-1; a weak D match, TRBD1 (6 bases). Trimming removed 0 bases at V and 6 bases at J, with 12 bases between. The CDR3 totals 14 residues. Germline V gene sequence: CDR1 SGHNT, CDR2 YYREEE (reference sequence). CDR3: CASSLAGERAEAFF. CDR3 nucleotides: TGTGCCAGCAGCTTGGCAGGGGAACGTGCTGAAGCTTTCTTT.

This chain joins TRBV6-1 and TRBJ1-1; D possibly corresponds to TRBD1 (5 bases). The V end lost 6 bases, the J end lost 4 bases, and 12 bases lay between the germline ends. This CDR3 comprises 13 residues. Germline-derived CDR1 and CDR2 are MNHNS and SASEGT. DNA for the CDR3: TGTGCCAGCAGCTCACGGGGGACCACTGAAGCTTTCTTT. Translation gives CASSSRGTTEAFF.